This TCR beta chain was recovered during a study of cytomegalovirus exposure and HLA in healthy donors. This clone was counted between two and nine times. Its specificity is not known. CDR1 is MNHEY and CDR2 is SMNVEV in the germline V gene (reference sequence). Trimming took 4 bases from V and 13 from J, leaving 13 bases between them. The CDR3 has 11 amino acids. The primer mix had 60 Vbeta and 13 Jbeta primers. Profiled with immunoSEQ multiplex PCR; TCRdb holds only in-frame clones, not every one. The sample includes roughly 200,000 clones, about 9% of them seen just once. General study findings and limits: An Asian-associated ancestry cluster reportedly showed fewer N-insertions than the roughly 600-donor mean in a later analysis.

This TCR derives from a woman in her twenties or thirties in good health and CMV-seropositive. The chain employs TRBV27 and TRBJ1-2; no clear D. The sequencing sample was made of PBMCs. DNA for the CDR3: TGTGCCAGCAGTTCGGGTCAAGTCGTCACCTTC. Encoded protein: CASSSGQVVTF.